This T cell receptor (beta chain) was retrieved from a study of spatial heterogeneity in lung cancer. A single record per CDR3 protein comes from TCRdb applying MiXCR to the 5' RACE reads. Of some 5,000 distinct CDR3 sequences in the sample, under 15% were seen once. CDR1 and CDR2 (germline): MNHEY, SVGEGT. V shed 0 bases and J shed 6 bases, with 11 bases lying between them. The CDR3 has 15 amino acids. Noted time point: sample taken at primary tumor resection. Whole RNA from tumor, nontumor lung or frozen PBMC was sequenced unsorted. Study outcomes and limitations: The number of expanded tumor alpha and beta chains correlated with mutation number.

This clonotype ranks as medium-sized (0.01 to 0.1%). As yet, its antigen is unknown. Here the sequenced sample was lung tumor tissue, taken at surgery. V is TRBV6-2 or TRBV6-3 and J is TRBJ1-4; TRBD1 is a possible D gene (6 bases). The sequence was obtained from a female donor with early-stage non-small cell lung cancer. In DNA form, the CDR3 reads TGTGCCAGCAGTTACTCGATGGGGGCGGATGAAAAACTGTTTTTT. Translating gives CASSYSMGADEKLFF.